These 31 T cell receptor beta chains were all obtained from the same sample, sequenced in a study of identical twins. TCRdb used MiXCR to reprocess the 5' RACE reads, holding one entry per CDR3 protein. The sample shows roughly 690,000 distinct CDR3 sequences, around 6% of them seen only once. Input material: naive T cells sorted from blood. The receptors stem from a man younger than 35 in good health.

The chain couples TRBV24-1 to TRBJ2-7; 10 nucleotides match TRBD2. This CDR3 is 17 amino acids long. Trimming removed 1 base from V and 4 bases from J; junction bases left unmatched: 9. Germline assignment: CDR1 KGHDR and CDR2 SFDVKD. CDR3 DNA sequence: TGTGCCACCAGTGATTTACGGACTAGCGGCCCGACTTACGAGCAGTACGTC. It yields the protein CATSDLRTSGPTYEQYV.

This clonotype has more than one count but fewer than ten. The chain has TRBV9 and TRBJ2-5, with a possible D match to TRBD1 (6 bases). The CDR3 contains 14 residues. The V and J ends lost 3 bases and 2 bases respectively, with 11 bases between them. Germline assignment: CDR1 SGDLS and CDR2 YYNGEE. The CDR3 is CASSAQGFQETQYF. The CDR3 nucleotides read TGTGCCAGCAGCGCCCAGGGGTTTCAAGAGACCCAGTACTTC.

This clonotype came up a few times. The V call is TRBV20-1, the J call TRBJ2-3; no clear D. V was pared by 6 bases and J by 1 base, with 11 bases between. Germline loops: CDR1 DFQATT, CDR2 SNEGSKA (reference sequence). The CDR3 is 13 residues long. In DNA form, the CDR3 reads TGCAGTGCGCCCCATTGGGGCACAGATACGCAGTATTTT. Translated: CSAPHWGTDTQYF.

The chain employs TRBV12-3 or TRBV12-4 and TRBJ2-7; TRBD1 matches 7 bases. The CDR3 has 17 amino acids. V dropped 2 bases and J dropped 5; count of bases not matched to a gene: 15. CDR3 loop: CASSLYRTGTVTDEQYF. The CDR3 DNA reads as TGTGCCAGCAGTTTATACCGTACCGGGACAGTCACAGACGAGCAGTACTTC.

This clonotype was detected a few times. This may stem from a read error, because a much larger clone lies one nucleotide away. No conserved phenylalanine or tryptophan ends this CDR3, so it is likely a read error. The chain has TRBV29-1 and TRBJ2-7; D gene ambiguous. The V end lost 3 bases, the J end lost 5 bases, and 11 bases lay between the germline ends. Germline V gene sequence: CDR1 SQVTM, CDR2 ANQGSEA. The CDR3 has 12 amino acids. CDR3 in DNA: TGCAGCGTTGACGTTAGGCCGAACGAGCAGTACTAC. Translating it yields CSVDVRPNEQYY.

This clonotype was seen at least ten times. The chain employs TRBV7-2 and TRBJ2-2; D is tentatively TRBD1 or TRBD2 (5 bases each). This CDR3 has 15 amino acids. From germline, CDR1 is SGHTA and CDR2 FQGNSA. Trimming removed 2 bases at V and 2 bases at J, with 9 bases between. The CDR3 loop is CASSLWDRNTGELFF. The DNA for the CDR3 is TGTGCCAGCAGCTTATGGGACCGAAACACCGGGGAGCTGTTTTTT.

This chain links TRBV28 with TRBJ2-2; no clear D. There are 13 residues in the CDR3. The V end lost 7 bases, the J end lost 5 bases, and 11 bases lay between the germline ends. Per the germline V gene, CDR1 is MDHEN and CDR2 is SYDVKM. CDR3 nucleotide sequence: TGTGCCAGCATCACTCCCGGGACCGGGGAGCTGTTTTTT. This sequence encodes CASITPGTGELFF.

This clonotype was recorded at least ten times. For the CDR3, the DNA is TGCGCCAGCAGTCTCGGGACATCCCCCTACGACGAGCAGTACGTC. Amino acid sequence: CASSLGTSPYDEQYV. The gene calls are TRBV5-1 and TRBJ2-7; D might be TRBD1 (6 bases). CDR3 size: 15 residues. Per the germline V gene, CDR1 is SGHRS and CDR2 is YFSETQ. V was trimmed by 5 bases and J by 5 bases, leaving 20 bases between them.

The chain is built from TRBV7-2 and TRBJ2-7; D is unclear. CDR1 is SGHTA and CDR2 is FQGNSA in the germline V gene. The V gene lost 4 bases and the J gene lost 2 bases, with 12 bases spanning the gap. The CDR3 runs 14 residues. The DNA of the CDR3 is TGTGCCAGCAGCTCGGGCAGCCAGACCTACGAGCAGTACTTC. This encodes CASSSGSQTYEQYF.

This clonotype was detected many times. The V call is TRBV20-1, the J call TRBJ2-7, with D unclear. V was trimmed by 5 bases and J by 0 bases, leaving 23 bases between them. Germline V lookup: CDR1 DFQATT, CDR2 SNEGSKA (reference sequence). This CDR3 has 17 amino acids. The CDR3 sequence is CSAYTDVWAAGSYEQYF. CDR3 sequence (DNA): TGCAGTGCTTACACGGACGTCTGGGCGGCCGGCTCCTACGAGCAGTACTTC.

This clonotype was recorded many times. The chain links TRBV7-8 to TRBJ2-7, with 10 bases lining up with TRBD1. The J segment lost 6 bases and the V segment lost 5 bases, leaving 7 bases of the junction unmatched. The CDR3 sequence is 14 residues long. Germline V lookup: CDR1 SGHVS, CDR2 FQNEAQ. The CDR3, as DNA: TGTGCCAGCAGCCAGACAGGGGGCGAAGGCGAGCAGTACTTC. Residues: CASSQTGGEGEQYF.

This clonotype was observed many times. J is TRBJ2-2 and V is TRBV5-1; D is perhaps TRBD1 (6 bases). Between the trimmed V and J ends, which lost 5 bases and 5 bases, there was a span of 22 bases. Per the germline V gene, CDR1 is SGHRS and CDR2 is YFSETQ. The length of the CDR3 is 17 residues. For the CDR3, the DNA is TGCGCCAGCAGTCCTGGGGTGCGGACAGCTTTAACCGGGGAGCTGTTTTTT. Translation: CASSPGVRTALTGELFF.

The chain recombines TRBV3-1 with TRBJ2-1, with 8 positions matching TRBD2. V was clipped by 5 bases and J by 9 bases; unmatched bases: 12. Germline V CDR1 and CDR2: LGHDT, YNNKEL (reference sequence). This CDR3 region has 15 residues. Written as DNA, the CDR3 is TGTGCCAGCAGCGCAGCGGGAGCCCATTTGGTTGAGCAGTTCTTC. Its translation: CASSAAGAHLVEQFF.

This clonotype was seen at least ten times. The rearrangement joins TRBV14 to TRBJ1-2; perhaps TRBD1 as D (5 bases). This CDR3 comprises 14 residues. Germline loops: CDR1 SGHDN, CDR2 FVKESK. Trimming stripped 4 bases from V and 7 bases from J, with 16 bases between. The CDR3 protein is CASSRTRQGSGYTF. In DNA form, the CDR3 reads TGTGCCAGCAGCCGCACGCGGCAGGGTAGTGGCTACACCTTC.

This clonotype was seen repeatedly, ten times or more. J is TRBJ2-7 and V is TRBV9, with 9 bases matching TRBD2. This CDR3 has 14 residues. Germline V gene data show CDR1 as SGDLS and CDR2 as YYNGEE. V gave up 3 bases and J gave up 4 bases; unmatched junction bases: 5. The CDR3 spells CASSERGAGYEQYF. In DNA form, the CDR3 reads TGTGCCAGCAGCGAGCGGGGGGCTGGATACGAGCAGTACTTC.

This clonotype was counted ten times or more. The chain joins TRBV6-1 to TRBJ2-5; D possibly matches TRBD1 or TRBD2 (5 bases each). The germline CDR1 and CDR2 sequences are MNHNS and SASEGT. The V gene lost 5 bases and the J gene lost 4 bases, with 17 bases spanning the gap. The CDR3 totals 15 residues. CDR3 bases: TGTGCCAGCAGTCAGGGTAGAGGGCGCGGAGAGACCCAGTACTTC. This encodes CASSQGRGRGETQYF.

This clonotype was seen a few times. The chain combines TRBV7-2 with TRBJ1-5, with D perhaps matching TRBD1 (6 bases). Looked up from germline, CDR1 is SGHTA and CDR2 is FQGNSA. The CDR3 consists of 13 residues. The ends were cut back, 3 bases at V and 7 bases at J, with 10 bases in the middle. This CDR3 is CASSFGTRQPQHF. DNA of the CDR3: TGTGCCAGCAGCTTCGGGACACGGCAGCCCCAGCATTTT.

The rearrangement joins TRBV6-1 to TRBJ1-5; D gene uncertain. The germline V and J ends were trimmed by 6 bases and 1 base, with 19 bases remaining between them. The CDR3 covers 17 residues. CDR1 is MNHNS, CDR2 SASEGT, per germline. The CDR3 DNA reads TGTGCCAGCAGGGTAGGACCGACTCTAGTAAGCAATCAGCCCCAGCATTTT. Translating gives CASRVGPTLVSNQPQHF.

The chain employs TRBV7-2 and TRBJ2-3; TRBD1 might be the D (6 bases). Germline V CDR1 and CDR2: SGHTA, FQGNSA. The CDR3 runs 15 residues. V lost 4 bases and J 5 bases, leaving 16 bases between the germline ends. The CDR3 coding sequence is TGTGCCAGCAGCTCCCGAGGGGGTCCGGGAGATACGCAGTATTTT. It yields the protein CASSSRGGPGDTQYF.

The sample holds many counts of this clonotype. CDR3 DNA sequence: TGCAGTGCTGAGCGGGAGGTGATGCGGAATGAGCAGTTCTTC. It codes for CSAEREVMRNEQFF. The rearrangement uses TRBV20-1 and TRBJ2-1; 9 bases align to TRBD2. Trimming at V came to 5 bases and at J to 7 bases, leaving 9 bases not matched to a gene. Germline-derived CDR1 and CDR2 are DFQATT and SNEGSKA (reference sequence). The CDR3 runs to 14 residues.

The chain links TRBV19 to TRBJ1-1; D might be TRBD1 (5 bases). V shed 5 bases and J shed 3 bases, with 13 bases lying between them. CDR1 LNHDA and CDR2 SQIVND come from the germline V gene (reference sequence). The CDR3 consists of 14 residues. This chain's CDR3 is CASSYGGADTEAFF. The CDR3 nucleotides read TGTGCCAGTAGTTACGGCGGGGCCGACACTGAAGCTTTCTTT.

This clonotype was seen at least ten times. V usage is TRBV20-1 and J usage is TRBJ2-5; D gene ambiguous. V lost 0 bases to trimming and J lost 0 bases, with 8 bases between them. Germline loops: CDR1 DFQATT, CDR2 SNEGSKA (reference sequence). This CDR3 has 14 amino acids. This chain's CDR3 is CSARDMAYQETQYF. The CDR3 DNA is TGCAGTGCTAGAGATATGGCGTACCAAGAGACCCAGTACTTC.

The chain recombines TRBV10-2 with TRBJ1-2; D call uncertain. Germline V gene lookup returns CDR1 WSHSY and CDR2 SAAADI. The germline V and J ends were trimmed by 7 bases and 8 bases, with 11 bases remaining between them. The CDR3 covers 11 residues. For the CDR3, the DNA is TGCGCCAGCATTGGTCCACAGGGCTACACCTTC. Residues: CASIGPQGYTF.

Notes on this clonotype: A clone one base away is much larger, so this may be a read error. The missing conserved phenylalanine or tryptophan at the end of this CDR3 makes a read error likely. V usage is TRBV25-1 and J usage is TRBJ2-1; 9 positions match TRBD1. Per the germline V gene, CDR1 is MGHDK and CDR2 is SYGVNS. The CDR3 has 17 residues. The ends lost 0 bases at V and 6 bases at J; junction bases unmatched: 9. The chain's CDR3 is CASSEYKTGGRGNEQFL. Here the CDR3 DNA reads TGTGCCAGCAGTGAATACAAGACAGGGGGACGCGGCAATGAGCAGTTCCTC.

The chain couples TRBV2 to TRBJ1-2; no reliable D call. Per germline, CDR1 SNHLY and CDR2 FYNNEI. This CDR3 is 12 amino acids long. V lost 4 bases and J lost 8, with 11 bases in between. CDR3 residues: CASSGVDGGYTF. CDR3 DNA sequence: TGTGCCAGCAGTGGGGTGGACGGGGGCTACACCTTC.

A few counts support this clonotype. This rearrangement joins TRBV7-8 to TRBJ2-7; 9 bases agree with TRBD1. The V gene end was trimmed by 5 bases and the J gene end by 5 bases; junction bases not matched to a gene: 10. Germline V gene data show CDR1 as SGHVS and CDR2 as FQNEAQ. The CDR3 runs 15 residues. The CDR3 sequence is CASSEPGTGIHEQYF. The CDR3 DNA sequence: TGTGCCAGCAGCGAACCCGGGACAGGGATCCACGAGCAGTACTTC. The whole variable domain, remainder taken from reference TRBV7-8 and TRBJ2-7, is GAGVSQSPRYKVAKRGQDVALRCDPISGHVSLFWYQQALGQGPEFLTYFQNEAQLDKSGLPSDRFFAERPEGSVSTLKIQRTQQEDSAVYLCASSEPGTGIHEQYFGPGTRLTVT.

This clonotype came up a few times. The genes are TRBV6-2 or TRBV6-3 and TRBJ1-2, with 7 bases aligning to TRBD1. The CDR3 is made up of 14 amino acids. Germline V gene data show CDR1 as MNHEY and CDR2 as SVGEGT. V trimming: 5 bases; J trimming: 6 bases; junction bases outside the gene matches: 9. In DNA, the CDR3 is TGTGCCAGCAGTATTTTCCTACAGGGGAATGGCTACACCTTC. Amino acid sequence: CASSIFLQGNGYTF.

This clonotype showed up just a few times. The J gene is TRBJ2-1, the V gene TRBV29-1; tentative D call: TRBD1 (5 bases). From germline, CDR1 is SQVTM and CDR2 ANQGSEA. Trimming took off 3 bases at V and 6 bases at J, with 12 bases between the two ends. The CDR3 extends over 13 amino acids. CDR3 sequence reads: CSVDAIRANEQFF. The CDR3, as DNA: TGCAGCGTTGACGCCATCAGGGCCAATGAGCAGTTCTTC.

The chain has TRBV9 and TRBJ2-5; 9 nucleotides line up with TRBD1. Germline values: CDR1 SGDLS, CDR2 YYNGEE. The CDR3 contains 16 residues. The ends lost 3 bases at V and 4 bases at J; junction bases unmatched: 10. The CDR3 loop reads CASSADLGQGGETQYF. CDR3 nucleotides: TGTGCCAGCAGCGCCGACCTGGGACAGGGAGGAGAGACCCAGTACTTC.

The gene calls are TRBV6-2 or TRBV6-3 and TRBJ2-3; 8 bases map to TRBD2. The junction had 7 bases not matched to a gene; V was cut back by 11 bases and J by 3 bases. The germline CDR1 and CDR2 sequences are MNHEY and SVGEGT. This CDR3 has 13 amino acids. The CDR3 sequence is CAASGRRTDTQYF. CDR3 sequence (DNA): TGTGCCGCGAGCGGGAGAAGAACAGATACGCAGTATTTT.

This clonotype was counted ten times or more. This chain connects TRBV12-3 or TRBV12-4 to TRBJ2-7; 7 nucleotides agree with TRBD2. Trimming removed 0 bases from V and 5 bases from J; junction bases left unmatched: 4. There are 14 residues in the CDR3. CDR3 sequence reads: CASSLAGGPNEQYF. CDR3 bases: TGTGCCAGCAGTTTAGCGGGAGGGCCGAACGAGCAGTACTTC.